The rows below give T cell receptor beta chains drawn from one sample of a study of early T cells in non-severe SARS-CoV-2 infection. TCRdb ran MiXCR on the 5' RACE reads and lists one entry per CDR3 protein. In the table there are 25,000 or so distinct CDR3 sequences, 2.9% of which are singletons. Sequencing was performed on whole blood. All receptors derive from an adult who was a healthcare worker with PCR-confirmed SARS-CoV-2 infection or an uninfected control (not recorded which). The CDR3 runs from the conserved cysteine through the conserved F or W. Each record gives: J gene, clone size, D gene, V gene, CDR3 protein, CDR3 DNA. D genes are given only for firm matches. A clone size is listed for some rows: how often the clone was seen (once, few, many), or a class if it is expanded.

>TRBJ2-3|many|TRBD2|TRBV25-1
CASSDWGLDADTQYF
TGTGCCAGCAGTGATTGGGGACTAGACGCAGATACGCAGTATTTT
>TRBJ2-3|many|.|TRBV24-1
CATSVRDSWADTQYF
TGTGCCACCAGTGTCCGGGACTCCTGGGCAGATACGCAGTATTTT
>TRBJ1-1|many|.|TRBV29-1
CSVEHTEAFF
TGCAGCGTTGAACATACTGAAGCTTTCTTT
>TRBJ1-2|many|TRBD1|TRBV10-3
CAISEPGQGQGYGYTF
TGTGCCATCAGTGAGCCGGGACAGGGGCAGGGCTATGGCTACACCTTC
>TRBJ1-1|many|.|TRBV5-1
CASSLGGLNTEAFF
TGCGCCAGCAGCTTGGGAGGGTTGAACACTGAAGCTTTCTTT
>TRBJ1-2|many|.|TRBV7-8
CASSQHRGRGMGGYTF
TGTGCCAGCAGCCAACACCGCGGACGGGGAATGGGAGGCTACACCTTC
>TRBJ1-2|medium-sized|.|TRBV12-3/TRBV12-4
CASARGETEGYTF
TGTGCCAGCGCTCGGGGCGAGACTGAAGGCTACACCTTC
>TRBJ2-3|.|TRBD2|TRBV5-4
CASSRRLAGVYTDTQYF
TGTGCCAGCAGCCGTAGACTAGCGGGAGTATACACAGATACGCAGTATTTT
>TRBJ2-2|many|TRBD2|TRBV7-2
CASSLRTSGVGTGELFF
TGTGCCAGCAGCTTACGTACTAGCGGGGTGGGCACCGGGGAGCTGTTTTTT
>TRBJ2-1|.|TRBD1|TRBV11-2
CASRYPGQRYNEQFF
TGTGCCAGCAGGTATCCGGGACAGCGATACAATGAGCAGTTCTTC
>TRBJ1-5|many|.|TRBV12-5
CASGQPTETGNQPQHF
TGTGCTAGTGGCCAACCTACCGAAACGGGCAATCAGCCCCAGCATTTT
>TRBJ1-4|many|TRBD1|TRBV3-1
CASSQDRTGGEKLFF
TGTGCCAGCAGCCAAGATCGGACAGGCGGGGAAAAACTGTTTTTT
>TRBJ1-1|many|.|TRBV5-1
CASSLDTGYMNTEAFF
TGCGCCAGCAGCTTGGATACCGGGTATATGAACACTGAAGCTTTCTTT
>TRBJ1-2|.|TRBD1|TRBV6-6
CASSDRQGENYGYTF
TGTGCCAGCAGTGATCGACAGGGGGAAAACTATGGCTACACCTTC
>TRBJ2-1|many|.|TRBV5-4
CASSGGALASYNEQFF
TGTGCCAGCAGCGGCGGGGCGCTAGCCTCCTACAATGAGCAGTTCTTC
>TRBJ2-1|many|.|TRBV12-5
CASGAYPSNEQFF
TGTGCTAGTGGTGCGTATCCCTCTAATGAGCAGTTCTTC
>TRBJ2-2|many|TRBD2|TRBV7-6
CASTPSLAGTGELFF
TGTGCCAGCACCCCTTCACTAGCGGGGACCGGGGAGCTGTTTTTT
>TRBJ2-1|many|TRBD1|TRBV5-1
CASSLEGDSNYNEQFF
TGCGCCAGCAGCTTGGAAGGGGACAGCAACTACAATGAGCAGTTCTTC
>TRBJ2-1|many|.|TRBV20-1
CSASGYNEQFF
TGCAGTGCTTCGGGGTACAATGAGCAGTTCTTC
>TRBJ1-6|medium-sized|.|TRBV6-5
CASSYGTGTHSPLHF
TGTGCCAGCAGTTATGGGACGGGCACACATTCACCCCTCCACTTT
>TRBJ1-4|many|TRBD1|TRBV18
CASSPRGQGKLFF
TGTGCCAGCTCACCACGTGGACAGGGCAAACTGTTTTTT
>TRBJ1-2|many|TRBD1|TRBV3-1
CASSRKGTGDGYTF
TGTGCCAGCAGCCGGAAAGGGACAGGGGATGGCTACACCTTC
>TRBJ2-1|many|TRBD2|TRBV3-1
CASSPRTSGQTDYNEQFF
TGTGCCAGCAGCCCCCGGACTAGCGGACAAACAGACTACAATGAGCAGTTCTTC
>TRBJ2-5|many|.|TRBV2
CASSESNLLEYF
TGTGCCAGCAGTGAATCTAACCTTTTAGAGTACTTC
>TRBJ2-3|many|.|TRBV18
CASSPPTGSTDTQYF
TGTGCCAGCTCACCACCCACGGGGAGCACAGATACGCAGTATTTT
>TRBJ2-4|many|.|TRBV12-3/TRBV12-4
CASSLGRSTIQYF
TGTGCCAGCAGTTTAGGTCGTTCTACCATTCAGTACTTC
>TRBJ1-2|.|TRBD1|TRBV2
CASRLGTAWNGYTF
TGTGCCAGCAGGCTAGGGACAGCTTGGAATGGCTACACCTTC
>TRBJ2-1|many|TRBD2|TRBV2
CASSELSGGANEQFF
TGTGCCAGCAGTGAGCTTAGCGGGGGGGCTAATGAGCAGTTCTTC